This T cell receptor beta chain was recorded in a study of early T cells in non-severe SARS-CoV-2 infection (TCRdb year 2021). For the study in its entirety: Because TCR sequencing was done on bulk RNA from unsorted whole blood, the alpha and beta chains could not be paired. Results and caveats for the whole study, not just this receptor: Matching against VDJdb was skewed toward anti-spike CD8 responses, likely underestimated virus-specific expansions, and missed private and CD4 specificities.

The study was a case-control design nested within a healthcare worker cohort in London, UK, with weekly nasopharyngeal swab PCR tests and blood sampling. Healthcare workers were recruited between 23 and 31 March 2020, during the week of the UK lockdown, and were followed weekly for up to roughly 15 weeks. Receptors were amplified or captured by 5' RACE. These reads were obtained on a NextSeq 500. In the TCR library protocol, unique molecular identifiers were attached to individual cDNA molecules to correct for PCR bias and sequencing error. Both TCR alpha and beta chains were sequenced, and tight co-correlation was observed between alpha and beta sequence abundances in each sample. Under the source paper's analysis protocol: Decombinator V4 was used to annotate TCR sequences for V gene, J gene and CDR3. TCRs were defined as expanded if a significant change between any two time points was detected under a Poisson model with p below 0.0001. TCR abundances were normalised to the total number of TCRs sequenced per sample and were expressed as counts per million. A search of VDJdb, accessed on 1 November 2021, was run for TCRs annotated to CMV, EBV and SARS-CoV-2, with TCRs annotated for multiple antigens excluded. The public reads were run again by TCRdb, first through fastp at Q25 and then through MiXCR, and only productive beta chains were kept. Every CDR3 protein is listed once, alongside the most common genes and DNA of its rows. TCRdb, not the authors, supplied the V and J calls. This sample comprises roughly 50,000 distinct CDR3 sequences, approximately 7.5% of them detected only once. Roughly 5.9% of the sample is taken by the ten largest.

This clonotype came up many times. Its antigen is not yet known. No much larger clone exists at a distance of one base, and base qualities are not known. The source material was whole blood. The sequence was collected from an adult who was a healthcare worker with PCR-confirmed SARS-CoV-2 infection or an uninfected control (not recorded which).

The CDR3 region has the sequence CASSPLTTGVDGYTF. The DNA sequence is given as TGTGCCAGCAGCCCTCTTACCACAGGGGTGGATGGCTACACCTTC. The chain links TRBV7-9 with TRBJ1-2; a stretch of 7 junction bases matches TRBD1. V loses 5 bases at its end and J loses 6 bases; junction bases beyond the gene matches: 12. The germline V gene (reference sequence) provides CDR1 SEHNR and CDR2 FQNEAQ. Spanning cysteine to phenylalanine, the CDR3 consists of 15 amino acids. Of all the DNA, just the CDR3 is kept, 45 bases in frame from base 1.